Each of the 8 T cell receptor beta chains below was sequenced from the same sample in a study of T cells in tuberculosis. Generated by immunoSEQ multiplex PCR, the TCRdb table keeps only in-frame clones and is missing some. The profile shows about 30,000 clones, less than 95% of them singletons. As to time point: new active TB diagnosis, blood taken before or within 7 days of starting treatment. Sequencing was performed on PBMCs, taken at tuberculosis diagnosis. The source of these receptors is an adult with tuberculosis.

The CDR3 sequence: CASSDRQGEVNQPQHF. The CDR3 DNA is TGTGCCAGCAGTGATCGACAGGGGGAGGTCAATCAGCCCCAGCATTTT. This rearrangement joins TRBV6-4 to TRBJ1-5, with 9 bases fitting TRBD1. The germline gives CDR1 MRHNA, CDR2 SNTAGT. This CDR3 is 16 amino acids long. The trim removed 3 bases at V and 3 bases at J, leaving 6 bases unmatched.

V is TRBV6-1 and J is TRBJ1-2, with TRBD1 as a possible D gene (6 bases). V lost 3 bases, J lost 12 bases, and 20 bases lay in between. The germline V gene has CDR1 MNHNS and CDR2 SASEGT. The CDR3 contains 14 residues. The DNA of the CDR3 is TGTGCCAGCAGTGACTTCAGCAGGGGCAAGTGGCACACCTTC. Translation: CASSDFSRGKWHTF.

The CDR3 region is CASSSPWRADTQYF. The CDR3, as DNA: TGTGCCAGCAGCTCCCCCTGGCGGGCAGATACGCAGTATTTT. This chain links TRBV7-2 with TRBJ2-3; maybe TRBD2 (5 bases). The CDR3 loop spans 14 amino acids. Germline V lookup: CDR1 SGHTA, CDR2 FQGNSA. The V and J ends lost 4 bases and 4 bases respectively, with 12 bases between them.

This clone has only one observation. V is TRBV4-2 and J is TRBJ1-2, with a weak D call TRBD1 (6 bases). With 0 bases removed from V and 3 bases from J, the gap between germline ends came to 17 bases. The germline gives CDR1 LGHNA, CDR2 YNFKEQ. This CDR3 has 17 residues. The DNA for the CDR3 is TGTGCCAGCAGCCAAGATCGCAGGACCAAGGGGGACTATGGCTACACCTTC. Translation gives CASSQDRRTKGDYGYTF.

V and J are TRBV7-8 and TRBJ1-1; the match to TRBD1 covers 9 bases. There are 15 residues in the CDR3. The germline gives CDR1 SGHVS, CDR2 FQNEAQ. V shed 6 bases and J 6 bases; nucleotides not matched to a gene: 11. The CDR3 is CASRHPGQGFSEAFF. The CDR3 nucleotides read TGTGCCAGCAGGCATCCGGGACAGGGATTCTCTGAAGCTTTCTTT.

The CDR3 DNA sequence: TGTGCCATCAGGGCAGGGGGAAGTCAGCCCCAGCATTTT. Its protein product is CAIRAGGSQPQHF. V is TRBV10-3 and J is TRBJ1-5, with 7 bases identical to TRBD1. The CDR3 consists of 13 residues. Germline trimming cut 6 bases from V and 6 bases from J; bases unmatched to any gene: 5. Germline V gene lookup returns CDR1 ENHRY and CDR2 SYGVKD.

As DNA, the CDR3 is TGTGCCACGGGAGGGCCCTACGAGCAGTACTTC. Translation gives CATGGPYEQYF. The rearrangement links TRBV19 to TRBJ2-7, with 8 bases identical to TRBD2. Germline lookup yields CDR1 LNHDA and CDR2 SQIVND (reference sequence). This CDR3 has 11 residues. The V gene end was trimmed by 10 bases and the J gene end by 2 bases; junction bases not matched to a gene: 1.

The V call is TRBV9, the J call TRBJ2-1; a weak D match, TRBD2 (6 bases). The V end lost 2 bases, the J end lost 3 bases, and 12 bases lay between the germline ends. The CDR3 is 15 amino acids. Germline lookup yields CDR1 SGDLS and CDR2 YYNGEE. The CDR3 nucleotides read TGTGCCAGCAGCGTTAGCGGAGTTCGCTACAATGAGCAGTTCTTC. It is translated as CASSVSGVRYNEQFF.